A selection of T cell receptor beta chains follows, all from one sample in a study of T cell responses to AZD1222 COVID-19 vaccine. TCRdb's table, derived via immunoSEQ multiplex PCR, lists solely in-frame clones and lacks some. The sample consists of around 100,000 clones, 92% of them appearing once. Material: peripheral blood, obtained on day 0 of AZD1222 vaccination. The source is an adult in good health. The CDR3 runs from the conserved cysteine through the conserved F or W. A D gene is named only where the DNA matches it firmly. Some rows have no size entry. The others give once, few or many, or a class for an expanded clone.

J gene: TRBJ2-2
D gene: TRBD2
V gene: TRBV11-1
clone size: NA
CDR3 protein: CASTLGLAATGELFF
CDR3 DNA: TGTGCCAGCACCTTAGGACTAGCGGCCACCGGGGAGCTGTTTTTT

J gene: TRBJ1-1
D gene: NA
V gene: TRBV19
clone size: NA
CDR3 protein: CASSLAREGTEAFF
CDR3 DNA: TGTGCCAGTAGCCTCGCGAGGGAGGGAACTGAAGCTTTCTTT

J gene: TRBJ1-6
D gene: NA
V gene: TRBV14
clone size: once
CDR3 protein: CASSQAQDSPLHF
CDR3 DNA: TGTGCCAGCAGCCAAGCCCAGGATTCACCCCTCCACTTT

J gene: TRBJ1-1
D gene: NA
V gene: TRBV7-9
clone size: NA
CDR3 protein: CASSIKPTASNTEAFF
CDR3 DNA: TGTGCCAGCAGTATTAAACCTACGGCTTCCAACACTGAAGCTTTCTTT

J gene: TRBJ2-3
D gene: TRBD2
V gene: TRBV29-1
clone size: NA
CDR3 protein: CSVGVSGGADTQYF
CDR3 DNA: TGCAGCGTTGGGGTAAGCGGGGGCGCAGATACGCAGTATTTT

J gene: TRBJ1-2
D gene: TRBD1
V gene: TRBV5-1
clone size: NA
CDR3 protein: CASSLQGPHYGYTF
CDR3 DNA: TGCGCCAGCAGCTTACAGGGGCCTCACTATGGCTACACCTTC

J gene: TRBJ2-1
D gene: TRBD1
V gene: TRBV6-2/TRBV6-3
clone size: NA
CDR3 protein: CASSYLRTGYNEQFF
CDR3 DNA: TGTGCCAGCAGTTACCTAAGGACAGGGTACAATGAGCAGTTCTTC

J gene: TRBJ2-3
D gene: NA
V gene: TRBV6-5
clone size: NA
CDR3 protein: CASSYSRGDTQYF
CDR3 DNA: TGTGCCAGCAGTTACTCGAGGGGAGATACGCAGTATTTT

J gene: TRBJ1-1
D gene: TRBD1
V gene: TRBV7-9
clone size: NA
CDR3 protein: CASSPEQGAGTEAFF
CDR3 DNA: TGTGCCAGCAGCCCGGAACAGGGGGCTGGGACTGAAGCTTTCTTT

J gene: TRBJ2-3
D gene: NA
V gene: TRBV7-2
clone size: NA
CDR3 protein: CASSLATAFSDTQYF
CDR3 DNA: TGTGCCAGCAGCTTAGCCACAGCGTTTTCAGATACGCAGTATTTT

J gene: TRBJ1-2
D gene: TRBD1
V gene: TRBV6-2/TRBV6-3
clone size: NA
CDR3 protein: CASSFGQGAYGYTF
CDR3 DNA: TGTGCCAGCAGTTTTGGACAGGGGGCGTATGGCTACACCTTC

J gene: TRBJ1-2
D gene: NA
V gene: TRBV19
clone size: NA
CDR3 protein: CASSRIQGFVGYTF
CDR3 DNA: TGTGCCAGTAGTAGAATACAGGGTTTTGTTGGCTACACCTTC

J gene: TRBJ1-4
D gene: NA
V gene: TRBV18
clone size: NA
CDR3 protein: CASSLFFEAGDNAKLFF
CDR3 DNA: TGTGCCAGCTCACTTTTCTTCGAAGCAGGCGACAACGCAAAACTGTTTTTT

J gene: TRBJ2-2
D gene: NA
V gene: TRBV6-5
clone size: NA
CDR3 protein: CASYFRRQLFF
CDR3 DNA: TGTGCCAGCTACTTCCGGCGGCAGCTGTTTTTT

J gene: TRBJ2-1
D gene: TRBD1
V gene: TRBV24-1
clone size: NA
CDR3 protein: CATSDWGQAGDEQFF
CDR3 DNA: TGTGCCACCAGTGATTGGGGACAGGCCGGTGATGAGCAGTTCTTC

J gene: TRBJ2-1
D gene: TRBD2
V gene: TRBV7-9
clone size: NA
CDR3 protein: CASSLPRTSGRDEQFF
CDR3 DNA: TGTGCCAGCAGCTTGCCCAGGACTAGCGGGAGAGATGAGCAGTTCTTC